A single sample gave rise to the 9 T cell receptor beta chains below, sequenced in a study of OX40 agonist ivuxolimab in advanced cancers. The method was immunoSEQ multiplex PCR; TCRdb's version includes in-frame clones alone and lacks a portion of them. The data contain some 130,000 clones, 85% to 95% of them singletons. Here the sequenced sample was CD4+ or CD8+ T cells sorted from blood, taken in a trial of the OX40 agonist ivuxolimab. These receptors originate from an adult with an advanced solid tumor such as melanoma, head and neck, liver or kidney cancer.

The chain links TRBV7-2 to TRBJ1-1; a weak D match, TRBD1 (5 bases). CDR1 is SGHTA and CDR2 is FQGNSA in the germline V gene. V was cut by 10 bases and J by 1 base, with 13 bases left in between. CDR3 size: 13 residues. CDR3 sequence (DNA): TGTGCCATCGCCCGGGGACCGAACACTGAAGCTTTCTTT. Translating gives CAIARGPNTEAFF.

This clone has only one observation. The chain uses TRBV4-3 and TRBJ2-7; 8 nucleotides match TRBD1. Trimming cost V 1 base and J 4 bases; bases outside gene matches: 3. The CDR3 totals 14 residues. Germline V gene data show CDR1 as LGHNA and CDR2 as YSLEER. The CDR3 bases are TGCGCCAGCAGCCAAGGGACAGGGAGGTACGAGCAGTACTTC. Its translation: CASSQGTGRYEQYF.

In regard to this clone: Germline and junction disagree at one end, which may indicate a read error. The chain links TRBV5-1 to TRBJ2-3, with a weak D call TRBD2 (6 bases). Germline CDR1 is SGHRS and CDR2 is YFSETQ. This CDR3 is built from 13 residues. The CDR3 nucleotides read TGCGCCAGCAGTTTGGGGGGAGCAGATACGCAGTATTTT. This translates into CASSLGGADTQYF.

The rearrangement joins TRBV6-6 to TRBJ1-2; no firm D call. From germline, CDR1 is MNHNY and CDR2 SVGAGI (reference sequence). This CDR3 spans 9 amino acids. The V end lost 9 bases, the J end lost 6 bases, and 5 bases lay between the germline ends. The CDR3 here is CASGDGYTF. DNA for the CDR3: TGTGCCAGTGGGGATGGCTACACCTTC.

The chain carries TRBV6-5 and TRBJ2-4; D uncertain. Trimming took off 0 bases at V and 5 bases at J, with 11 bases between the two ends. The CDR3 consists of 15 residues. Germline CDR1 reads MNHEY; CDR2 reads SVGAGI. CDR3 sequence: CASSYSGGQENIQYF. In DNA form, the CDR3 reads TGTGCCAGCAGTTACTCGGGTGGGCAGGAAAACATTCAGTACTTC.

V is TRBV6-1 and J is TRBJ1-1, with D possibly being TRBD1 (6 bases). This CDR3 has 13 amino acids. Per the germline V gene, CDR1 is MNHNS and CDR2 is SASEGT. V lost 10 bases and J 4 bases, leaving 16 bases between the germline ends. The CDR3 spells CATSQGRSTEAFF. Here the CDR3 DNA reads TGTGCCACCTCTCAGGGGAGGAGCACTGAAGCTTTCTTT.

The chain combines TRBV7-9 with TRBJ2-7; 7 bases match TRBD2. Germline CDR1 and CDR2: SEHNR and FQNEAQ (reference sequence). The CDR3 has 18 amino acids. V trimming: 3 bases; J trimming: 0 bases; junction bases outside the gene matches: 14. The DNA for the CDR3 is TGTGCCAGCAGCTTCATCACGGGAGGAAATTGGTTCTCCTACGAGCAGTACTTC. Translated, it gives CASSFITGGNWFSYEQYF.

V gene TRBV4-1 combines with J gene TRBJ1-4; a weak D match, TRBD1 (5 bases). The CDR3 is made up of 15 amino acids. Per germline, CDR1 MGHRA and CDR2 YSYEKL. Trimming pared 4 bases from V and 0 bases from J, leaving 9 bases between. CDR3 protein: CASSRWGTTNEKLFF. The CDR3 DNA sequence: TGCGCCAGCAGCCGATGGGGGACAACTAATGAAAAACTGTTTTTT.

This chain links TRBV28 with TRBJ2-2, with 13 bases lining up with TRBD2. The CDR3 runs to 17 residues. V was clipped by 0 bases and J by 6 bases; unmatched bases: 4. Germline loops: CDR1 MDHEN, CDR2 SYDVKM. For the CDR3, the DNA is TGTGCCAGCAGTTTATGGGGACTAGCGGGAAGCTCCGGGGAGCTGTTTTTT. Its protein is CASSLWGLAGSSGELFF.